This T cell receptor beta chain derives from a study of spatial heterogeneity in lung cancer. Time point in this sample: sample taken at primary tumor resection. Patients with untreated early-stage non-small cell lung cancer, numbering 72, were the donors. Sequencing of whole RNA from tumor, nontumor lung or frozen PBMC involved no sorting. The study, taken as a whole, reports: Detection of ubiquitous tumor TCRs in blood was higher at resection than follow-up.

This clonotype was picked up a small number of times. The antigen is undetermined. Each TCR cDNA molecule carried a unique molecular identifier. TCRdb analysed the 5' RACE reads with MiXCR anew, one entry per CDR3 protein. Counted here are 60,000 to 90,000 distinct CDR3 sequences, roughly 8% occurring once; the ten biggest clones make up almost 7%. The CDR3 has 15 residues. CDR1 is ENHRY, CDR2 SYGVKD, per germline. Trimming left V 3 bases short and J 0 bases short, with 10 bases between. The material was PBMCs, obtained at surgery. This chain joins TRBV10-3 and TRBJ2-3, with D hard to call. The TCR comes from a male donor with early-stage non-small cell lung cancer. The DNA for the CDR3 is TGTGCCATCAGTGAAGCTGATCCTAGCACAGATACGCAGTATTTT. Translating gives CAISEADPSTDTQYF.